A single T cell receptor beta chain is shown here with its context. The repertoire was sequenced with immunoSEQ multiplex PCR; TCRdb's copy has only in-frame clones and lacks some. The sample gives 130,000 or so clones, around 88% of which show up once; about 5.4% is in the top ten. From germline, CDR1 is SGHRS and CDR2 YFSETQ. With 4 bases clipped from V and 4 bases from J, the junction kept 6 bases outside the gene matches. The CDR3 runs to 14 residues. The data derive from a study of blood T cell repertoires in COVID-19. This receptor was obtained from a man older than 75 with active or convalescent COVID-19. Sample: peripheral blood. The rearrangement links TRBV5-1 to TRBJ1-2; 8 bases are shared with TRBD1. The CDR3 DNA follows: TGCGCCAGCAGCGGAGGACAGGGAAGCTATGGCTACACCTTC. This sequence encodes CASSGGQGSYGYTF.